The 2 T cell receptor beta chains in this list originate from one sample, sequenced in a study of early T cells in non-severe SARS-CoV-2 infection. MiXCR, applied by TCRdb to the 5' RACE reads, yields one record per CDR3 protein. The sample consists of roughly 64,000 distinct CDR3 sequences, 10% to 12% of them appearing once. The material sequenced was whole blood, taken at baseline. The receptors were gathered from an adult who was a healthcare worker with PCR-confirmed SARS-CoV-2 infection or an uninfected control (not recorded which).

The chain carries TRBV3-1 and TRBJ2-4; D possibly matches TRBD1 or TRBD2 (5 bases each). Germline CDR1 is LGHDT and CDR2 is YNNKEL (reference sequence). There are 15 residues in the CDR3. Trimming took 2 bases from V and 1 from J, leaving 9 bases between them. For the CDR3, the DNA is TGTGCCAGCAGCCAAAGGGGCGGGGCCAAAAACATTCAGTACTTC. It encodes CASSQRGGAKNIQYF.

V usage is TRBV6-5 and J usage is TRBJ1-6; 11 bases map to TRBD1. This CDR3 contains 15 residues. CDR1 and CDR2 (germline): MNHEY, SVGAGI. V lost 6 bases, J lost 7 bases, and 5 bases stayed unmatched. CDR3 nucleotide sequence: TGTGCCAGCAGGGACAGGGGGCTCCGCAATTCACCCCTCCACTTT. Protein: CASRDRGLRNSPLHF.